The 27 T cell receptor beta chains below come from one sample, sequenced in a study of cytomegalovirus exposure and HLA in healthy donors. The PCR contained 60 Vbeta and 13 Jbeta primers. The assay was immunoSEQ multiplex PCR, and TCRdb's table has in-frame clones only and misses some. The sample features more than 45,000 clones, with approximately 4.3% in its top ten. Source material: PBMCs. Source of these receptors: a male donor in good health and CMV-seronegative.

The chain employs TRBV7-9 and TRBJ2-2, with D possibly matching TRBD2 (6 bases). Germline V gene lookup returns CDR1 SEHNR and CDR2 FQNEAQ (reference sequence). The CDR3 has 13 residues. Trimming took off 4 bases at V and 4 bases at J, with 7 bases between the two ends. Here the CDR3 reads CASSSGLTGELFF. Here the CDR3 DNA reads TGTGCCAGCAGCTCGGGACTCACCGGGGAGCTGTTTTTT.

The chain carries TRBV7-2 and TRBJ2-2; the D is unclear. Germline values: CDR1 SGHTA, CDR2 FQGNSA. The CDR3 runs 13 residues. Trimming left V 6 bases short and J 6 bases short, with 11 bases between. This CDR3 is CASRPSTSGELFF. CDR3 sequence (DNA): TGTGCCAGCAGACCCTCGACTTCCGGGGAGCTGTTTTTT.

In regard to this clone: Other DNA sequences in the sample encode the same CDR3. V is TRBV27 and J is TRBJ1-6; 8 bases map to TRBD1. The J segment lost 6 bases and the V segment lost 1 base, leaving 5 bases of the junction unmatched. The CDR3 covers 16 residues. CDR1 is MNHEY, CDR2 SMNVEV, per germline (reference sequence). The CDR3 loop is CASSLLSRGPNSPLHF. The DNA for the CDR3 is TGTGCCAGCAGTTTATTGTCCAGGGGGCCTAATTCACCCCTCCACTTT.

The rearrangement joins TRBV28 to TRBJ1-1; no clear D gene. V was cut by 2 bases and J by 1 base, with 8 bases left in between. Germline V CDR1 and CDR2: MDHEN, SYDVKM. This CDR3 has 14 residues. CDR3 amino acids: CASSLLPGNTEAFF. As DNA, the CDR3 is TGTGCCAGCAGTTTACTTCCAGGGAACACTGAAGCTTTCTTT.

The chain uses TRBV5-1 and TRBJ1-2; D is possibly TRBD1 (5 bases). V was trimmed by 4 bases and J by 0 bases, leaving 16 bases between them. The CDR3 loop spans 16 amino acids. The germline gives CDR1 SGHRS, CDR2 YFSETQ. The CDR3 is CASSPDSFTANYGYTF. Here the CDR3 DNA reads TGCGCCAGCAGCCCCGACAGTTTTACAGCTAACTATGGCTACACCTTC. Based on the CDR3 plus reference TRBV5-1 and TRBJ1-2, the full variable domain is KAGVTQTPRYLIKTRGQQVTLSCSPISGHRSVSWYQQTPGQGLQFLFEYFSETQRNKGNFPGRFSGRQFSNSRSEMNVSTLELGDSALYLCASSPDSFTANYGYTFGSGTRLTVV.

DNA of the CDR3: TGCGCCAGCAGCGGGACAGGGGATCTCCCTGAAAAACTGTTTTTT. Its translation is CASSGTGDLPEKLFF. The rearrangement links TRBV5-1 to TRBJ1-4; 10 nucleotides match TRBD1. Germline V gene lookup returns CDR1 SGHRS and CDR2 YFSETQ. The CDR3 sequence is 15 residues long. J was trimmed by 7 bases and V by 4 bases; bases with no gene match: 7.

The CDR3, as DNA: TGTGCCAGCAGCTTCCGCTACGAGCAGTACTTC. As protein: CASSFRYEQYF. This chain links TRBV11-2 with TRBJ2-7, with D hard to call. The ends were cut back, 3 bases at V and 3 bases at J, with 3 bases in the middle. The germline V gene encodes CDR1 SGHAT and CDR2 FQNNGV. The CDR3 runs 11 residues.

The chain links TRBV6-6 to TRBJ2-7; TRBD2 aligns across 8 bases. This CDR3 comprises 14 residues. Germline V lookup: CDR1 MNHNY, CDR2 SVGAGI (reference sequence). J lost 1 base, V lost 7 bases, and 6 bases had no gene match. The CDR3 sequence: CASINGGASYEQYF. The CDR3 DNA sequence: TGTGCCAGCATTAACGGGGGGGCTTCCTACGAGCAGTACTTC.

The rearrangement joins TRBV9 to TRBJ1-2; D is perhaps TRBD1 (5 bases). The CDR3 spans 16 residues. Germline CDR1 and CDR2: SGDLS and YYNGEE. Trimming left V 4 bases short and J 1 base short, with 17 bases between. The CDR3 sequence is CASSPSGGGHNYGYTF. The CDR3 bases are TGTGCCAGCAGCCCCTCGGGGGGGGGTCATAACTATGGCTACACCTTC. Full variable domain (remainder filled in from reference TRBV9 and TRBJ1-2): DSGVTQTPKHLITATGQRVTLRCSPRSGDLSVYWYQQSLDQGLQFLIQYYNGEERAKGNILERFSAQQFPDLHSELNLSSLELGDSALYFCASSPSGGGHNYGYTFGSGTRLTVV.

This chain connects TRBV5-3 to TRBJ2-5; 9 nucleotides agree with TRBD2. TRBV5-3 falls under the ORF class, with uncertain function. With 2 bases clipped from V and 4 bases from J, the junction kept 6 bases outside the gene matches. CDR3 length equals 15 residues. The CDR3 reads CARSFGRGGRETQYF. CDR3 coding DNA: TGTGCCAGAAGCTTTGGGCGGGGGGGCAGAGAGACCCAGTACTTC.

Here the CDR3 DNA reads TGTGCCAGCAGTTCATCTGGGACTAGCGCCTTCCCCTACGAGCAGTACTTC. Translating it yields CASSSSGTSAFPYEQYF. V is TRBV28 and J is TRBJ2-7; 10 bases match TRBD2. The V segment lost 4 bases and the J segment 2 bases; nucleotides outside the gene matches: 11. The CDR3 covers 17 residues. In germline, CDR1 is MDHEN, CDR2 SYDVKM. Full variable domain (outside the CDR3, taken from reference TRBV28 and TRBJ2-7): DVKVTQSSRYLVKRTGEKVFLECVQDMDHENMFWYRQDPGLGLRLIYFSYDVKMKEKGDIPEGYSVSREKKERFSLILESASTNQTSMYLCASSSSGTSAFPYEQYFGPGTRLTVT.

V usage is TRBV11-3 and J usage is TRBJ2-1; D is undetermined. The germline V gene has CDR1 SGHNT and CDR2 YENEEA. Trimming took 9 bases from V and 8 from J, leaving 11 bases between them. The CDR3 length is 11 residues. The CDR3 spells CARSKRDEQFF. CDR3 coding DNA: TGTGCCAGAAGCAAGCGCGATGAGCAGTTCTTC.

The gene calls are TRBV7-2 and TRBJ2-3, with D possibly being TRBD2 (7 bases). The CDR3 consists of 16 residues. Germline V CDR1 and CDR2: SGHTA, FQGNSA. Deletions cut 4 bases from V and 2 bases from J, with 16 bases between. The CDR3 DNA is TGTGCCAGCAGCTCTGACGGGGGGCTCCACACAGATACGCAGTATTTT. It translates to CASSSDGGLHTDTQYF.

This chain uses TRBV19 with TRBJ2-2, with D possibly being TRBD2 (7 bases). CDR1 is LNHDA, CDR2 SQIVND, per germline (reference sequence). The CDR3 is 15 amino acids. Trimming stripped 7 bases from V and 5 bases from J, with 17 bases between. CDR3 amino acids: CASTRGGGYTGELFF. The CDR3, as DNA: TGTGCCAGTACTCGCGGGGGCGGGTATACCGGGGAGCTGTTTTTT.

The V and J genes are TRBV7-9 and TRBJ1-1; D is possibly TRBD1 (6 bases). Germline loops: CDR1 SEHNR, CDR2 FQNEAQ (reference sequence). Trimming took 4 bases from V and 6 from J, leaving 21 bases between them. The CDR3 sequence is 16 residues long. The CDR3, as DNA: TGTGCCAGCAGCTATCAATCGCACAGGGACATTTCTGAAGCTTTCTTT. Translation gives CASSYQSHRDISEAFF.

This CDR3 is CASHRGASLNTEAFF. The CDR3 region has the DNA TGTGCCAGTCATCGGGGGGCGAGCTTGAACACTGAAGCTTTCTTT. The chain has TRBV19 and TRBJ1-1; TRBD1 is a possible D gene (6 bases). The germline CDR1 and CDR2 sequences are LNHDA and SQIVND (reference sequence). Trimming cost V 8 bases and J 0 bases, with 16 bases left between them. The CDR3 length is 15 residues.

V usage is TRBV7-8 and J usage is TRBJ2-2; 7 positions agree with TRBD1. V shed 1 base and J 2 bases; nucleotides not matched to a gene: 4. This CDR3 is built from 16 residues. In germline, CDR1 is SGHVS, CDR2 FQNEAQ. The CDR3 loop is CASSLGGGPNTGELFF. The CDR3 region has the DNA TGTGCCAGCAGCTTAGGAGGGGGCCCAAACACCGGGGAGCTGTTTTTT.

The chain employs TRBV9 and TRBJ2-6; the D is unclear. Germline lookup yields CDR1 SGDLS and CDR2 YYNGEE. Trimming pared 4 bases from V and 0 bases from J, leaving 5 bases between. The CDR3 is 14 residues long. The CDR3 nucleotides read TGTGCCAGCAGCTCTAGCTCTGGGGCCAACGTCCTGACTTTC. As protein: CASSSSSGANVLTF.

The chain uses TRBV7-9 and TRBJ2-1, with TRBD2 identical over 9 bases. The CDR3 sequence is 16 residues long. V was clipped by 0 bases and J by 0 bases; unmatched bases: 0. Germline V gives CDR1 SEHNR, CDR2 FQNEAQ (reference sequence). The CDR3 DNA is TGTGCCAGCAGCTTAGCTAGCGGGAGCTCCTACAATGAGCAGTTCTTC. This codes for CASSLASGSSYNEQFF.

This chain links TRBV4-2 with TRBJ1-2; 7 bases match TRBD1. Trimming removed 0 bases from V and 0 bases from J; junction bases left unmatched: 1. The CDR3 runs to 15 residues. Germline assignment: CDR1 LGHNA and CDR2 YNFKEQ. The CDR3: CASSQDGTANYGYTF. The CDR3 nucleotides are TGTGCCAGCAGCCAAGATGGGACAGCTAACTATGGCTACACCTTC.

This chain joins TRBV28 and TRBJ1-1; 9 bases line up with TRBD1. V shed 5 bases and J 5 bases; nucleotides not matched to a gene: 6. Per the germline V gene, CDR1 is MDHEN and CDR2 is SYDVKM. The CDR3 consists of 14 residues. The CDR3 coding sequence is TGTGCCAGCAGTCGCCCGGACAGGGGAACTGAAGCTTTCTTT. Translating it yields CASSRPDRGTEAFF. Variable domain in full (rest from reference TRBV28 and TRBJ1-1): DVKVTQSSRYLVKRTGEKVFLECVQDMDHENMFWYRQDPGLGLRLIYFSYDVKMKEKGDIPEGYSVSREKKERFSLILESASTNQTSMYLCASSRPDRGTEAFFGQGTRLTVV.

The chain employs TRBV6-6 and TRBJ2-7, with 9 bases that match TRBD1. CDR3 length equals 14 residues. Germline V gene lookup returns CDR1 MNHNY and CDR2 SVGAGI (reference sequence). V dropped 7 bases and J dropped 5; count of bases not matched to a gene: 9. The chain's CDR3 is CASTLTGGGDEQYF. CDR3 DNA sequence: TGTGCCAGCACCCTGACAGGGGGTGGGGACGAGCAGTACTTC.

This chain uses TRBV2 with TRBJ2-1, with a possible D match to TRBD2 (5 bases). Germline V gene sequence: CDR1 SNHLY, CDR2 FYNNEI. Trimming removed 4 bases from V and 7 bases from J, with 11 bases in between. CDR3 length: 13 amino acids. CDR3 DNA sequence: TGTGCCAGCAGTGGGGAGAGCTGGAATGAGCAGTTCTTC. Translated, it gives CASSGESWNEQFF.

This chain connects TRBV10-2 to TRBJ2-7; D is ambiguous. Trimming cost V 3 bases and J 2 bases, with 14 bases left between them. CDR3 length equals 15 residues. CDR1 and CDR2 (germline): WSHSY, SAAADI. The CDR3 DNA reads TGCGCCAGCAGTGAAGAGCGATTGAGCGCCTACGAGCAGTACTTC. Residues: CASSEERLSAYEQYF.

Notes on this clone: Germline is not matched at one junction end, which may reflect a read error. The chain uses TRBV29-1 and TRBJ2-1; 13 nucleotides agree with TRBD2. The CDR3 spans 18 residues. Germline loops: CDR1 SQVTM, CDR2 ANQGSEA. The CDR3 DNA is TGCAGCGTTGGGGGACTAGCGGGGTTTCCGAGCTCCGACAATGAGCAGTTCTTC. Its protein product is CSVGGLAGFPSSDNEQFF.

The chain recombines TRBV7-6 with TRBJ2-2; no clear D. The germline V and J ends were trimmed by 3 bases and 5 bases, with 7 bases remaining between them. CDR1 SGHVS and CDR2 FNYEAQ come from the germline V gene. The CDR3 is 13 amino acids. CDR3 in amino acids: CASSFSWTGELFF. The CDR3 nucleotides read TGTGCCAGCAGCTTTAGTTGGACCGGGGAGCTGTTTTTT.

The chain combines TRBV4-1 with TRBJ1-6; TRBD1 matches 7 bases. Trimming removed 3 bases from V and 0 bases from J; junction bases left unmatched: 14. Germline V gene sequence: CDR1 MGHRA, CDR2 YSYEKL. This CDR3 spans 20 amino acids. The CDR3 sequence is CASSQYGGQPSSSYNSPLHF. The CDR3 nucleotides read TGCGCCAGCAGCCAGTATGGGGGACAGCCTTCTAGCTCCTATAATTCACCCCTCCACTTT.